This T cell receptor beta chain was sequenced in a study of OX40 agonist ivuxolimab in advanced cancers. Study summary: Three patients responded partially, comprising one with hepatocellular carcinoma and two with cutaneous melanoma.

On this clone itself: Its antigen is still unknown.

Study-wide results and limits: Averaged across samples, CD8+ T cells carried more expanded clones than CD4+ did. Within 6 weeks, CD4+ and CD8+ blood T cells expanded clonally at 0.1 to 3.0 mg/kg.

V dropped 7 bases and J dropped 2 bases, with 17 bases sitting between them. The CDR3 runs 15 residues. Per the germline V gene, CDR1 is MNHNS and CDR2 is SASEGT. Data came from immunoSEQ multiplex PCR; TCRdb stores just in-frame clones and leaves some out. This sample has 96,000 or so clones, with more than 80% found just once. The rearrangement joins TRBV6-1 to TRBJ1-2; TRBD1 is a possible D gene (5 bases). This clonotype was obtained from an adult with an advanced solid tumor such as melanoma, head and neck, liver or kidney cancer. The material sequenced was CD4+ or CD8+ T cells sorted from blood, taken in a trial of the OX40 agonist ivuxolimab. CDR3 DNA: TGTGCCAGCACGTCCAAGGGACTTGCGAACTATGGCTACACCTTC. It specifies CASTSKGLANYGYTF.